A single sample is the source of the 31 T cell receptor beta chains below, sequenced in a study of Tregs in tolerant kidney transplant recipients (dated by TCRdb to the late 2010s). The sample's time point label is to be understood as: blood sample drawn before combined kidney and bone marrow transplant. The library was generated by the immunoSEQ multiplex PCR assay. TCRdb obtained this table from immuneACCESS and retained in-frame rearrangements with V and J assigned. These tables miss some clones; where compared with another copy, unresolved V genes account for less than half of the shortfall, and the remainder is unexplained. This sample has about 94,000 clones in its table, and approximately 93% of those were observed once. 0.35% to 0.55% of the sample belongs to the ten largest clones. The sequenced sample was CD4+ T cells from blood, obtained before the transplant. The receptors derive from a human donor who received a combined kidney and bone marrow transplant.

The rearrangement uses TRBV5-5 and TRBJ2-7, with 11 bases that match TRBD2. Germline CDR1 is SGHKS and CDR2 is YYEKEE (reference sequence). The CDR3 is made up of 16 amino acids. Trimming cost V 0 bases and J 5 bases; bases outside gene matches: 7. For the CDR3, the DNA is TGTGCCAGCAGCTTGGGACTAGCGGGGTCTTTCGACGAGCAGTACTTC. This sequence encodes CASSLGLAGSFDEQYF.

The rearrangement uses TRBV11-1 and TRBJ2-7; 10 positions match TRBD1. The CDR3 covers 16 residues. The J segment lost 7 bases and the V segment lost 5 bases, leaving 14 bases of the junction unmatched. Looked up from germline, CDR1 is SGHAT and CDR2 is FQDESV (reference sequence). The CDR3 DNA reads TGTGCCAGCAGCACTTTCCCGAGACAGGGGGCGGGTGAGCAGTACTTC. Amino acids: CASSTFPRQGAGEQYF.

This clone was detected only once. This rearrangement joins TRBV5-1 to TRBJ2-5; TRBD1 matches at 7 bases. Trimming cost V 4 bases and J 2 bases; bases outside gene matches: 8. Germline assignment: CDR1 SGHRS and CDR2 YFSETQ. This CDR3 has 15 residues. The CDR3, as DNA: TGCGCCAGCAGCACCGGGGACAGCGGACAAGAGACCCAGTACTTC. It codes for CASSTGDSGQETQYF.

In its sample, this clone was seen a few times. The V and J genes are TRBV10-3 and TRBJ1-5; D may be TRBD1 (5 bases). Germline values: CDR1 ENHRY, CDR2 SYGVKD. The CDR3 is 14 amino acids. Trimming took 0 bases from V and 4 from J, leaving 7 bases between them. The CDR3 protein is CAISESRGNQPQHF. CDR3 nucleotides: TGTGCCATCAGTGAGTCACGGGGGAATCAGCCCCAGCATTTT.

The chain combines TRBV19 with TRBJ1-3; D call uncertain. Per germline, CDR1 LNHDA and CDR2 SQIVND (reference sequence). CDR3 length: 18 amino acids. Trimming shortened V by 1 base and J by 0 bases, and 16 bases separated the two germline ends. The DNA for the CDR3 is TGTGCCAGTAGTATAGTGAGCGCGTCGAGGGTCTCTGGAAACACCATATATTTT. It specifies CASSIVSASRVSGNTIYF.

Only one count was recorded for this clone. The chain has TRBV11-2 and TRBJ1-1; D is unclear. V dropped 5 bases and J dropped 1 base, with 11 bases sitting between them. Looked up from germline, CDR1 is SGHAT and CDR2 is FQNNGV. The CDR3 runs 14 residues. CDR3 DNA sequence: TGTGCCAGCAGCCCCGGACGGGAGAACACTGAAGCTTTCTTT. Its protein is CASSPGRENTEAFF.

The J gene is TRBJ2-7, the V gene TRBV4-2, with D maybe TRBD1 (5 bases). V was clipped by 1 base and J by 1 base, with 11 bases between them. CDR3 size: 15 residues. CDR1 LGHNA and CDR2 YNFKEQ come from the germline V gene. CDR3: CASSQGLTESYEQYF. CDR3 DNA sequence: TGTGCCAGCAGCCAAGGACTGACAGAGTCCTACGAGCAGTACTTC.

This clone was recorded a few times. V gene TRBV10-3 combines with J gene TRBJ1-2; D perhaps matches TRBD1 (5 bases). The germline V and J ends were trimmed by 2 bases and 4 bases, with 11 bases remaining between them. Germline-derived CDR1 and CDR2 are ENHRY and SYGVKD. This CDR3 comprises 14 residues. CDR3 sequence: CAISEQGLTYGYTF. The DNA for the CDR3 is TGTGCCATCAGTGAGCAGGGACTCACCTATGGCTACACCTTC.

The V call is TRBV18, the J call TRBJ2-2; 7 positions agree with TRBD2. CDR1 KGHSH and CDR2 LQKENI come from the germline V gene. Trimming at V came to 3 bases and at J to 6 bases, leaving 1 base not matched to a gene. The CDR3 runs 13 residues. The CDR3 coding sequence is TGTGCCAGCTCACCGACTAGCTCCGGGGAGCTGTTTTTT. Its protein is CASSPTSSGELFF.

The chain uses TRBV7-2 and TRBJ2-7, with 9 bases aligning to TRBD2. The V gene end was trimmed by 5 bases and the J gene end by 6 bases; junction bases not matched to a gene: 14. The CDR3 contains 16 residues. CDR1 SGHTA and CDR2 FQGNSA come from the germline V gene. CDR3 in DNA: TGTGCCAGCAGCCCGCCTGGGGCGGGAGGGAAACGCGAGCAGTACTTC. Protein: CASSPPGAGGKREQYF.

The genes are TRBV7-2 and TRBJ2-7; TRBD1 matches at 7 bases. Germline lookup yields CDR1 SGHTA and CDR2 FQGNSA. This CDR3 comprises 13 residues. V shed 6 bases, J shed 4 bases, and the junction held 6 bases outside the gene matches. Here the CDR3 reads CASSSEQGYEQYF. The CDR3 DNA follows: TGTGCCAGCAGTTCCGAACAGGGGTACGAGCAGTACTTC.

V is TRBV7-9 and J is TRBJ2-5; D unclear. Germline V CDR1 and CDR2: SEHNR, FQNEAQ (reference sequence). The ends were cut back, 0 bases at V and 14 bases at J, with 13 bases in the middle. This CDR3 has 12 amino acids. The CDR3 reads CASSLARPGSYF. Written as DNA, the CDR3 is TGTGCCAGCAGCTTAGCCAGACCAGGAAGTTACTTC.

The V gene is TRBV7-9, the J gene TRBJ2-1; D unclear. Trimming left V 3 bases short and J 7 bases short, with 7 bases between. CDR3 length: 12 residues. Germline-derived CDR1 and CDR2 are SEHNR and FQNEAQ (reference sequence). CDR3 loop: CASSFSRNEQFF. The CDR3 nucleotides are TGTGCCAGCAGCTTCTCTCGGAATGAGCAGTTCTTC.

The chain links TRBV7-2 to TRBJ1-5; D remains unclear. The germline gives CDR1 SGHTA, CDR2 FQGNSA. Between the trimmed V and J ends, which lost 4 bases and 4 bases, there was a span of 14 bases. The CDR3 extends over 15 amino acids. The CDR3 nucleotides read TGTGCCAGCAGCTCCAATATCAGGCCTAATCAGCCCCAGCATTTT. Its translation: CASSSNIRPNQPQHF.

The rearrangement links TRBV7-9 to TRBJ1-1; weak D call: TRBD1 (6 bases). Per the germline V gene, CDR1 is SEHNR and CDR2 is FQNEAQ (reference sequence). Between the trimmed V and J ends, which lost 8 bases and 5 bases, there was a span of 18 bases. The CDR3 has 14 residues. DNA for the CDR3: TGTGCCAGCCATGGGGGCAGGGGTAAAACTGAAGCTTTCTTT. This codes for CASHGGRGKTEAFF.

The CDR3 DNA reads TGTGCCGGAACCCTCCGGGAGTCCGGGGAGCTGTTTTTT. As protein: CAGTLRESGELFF. This chain links TRBV2 with TRBJ2-2, with a possible D match to TRBD2 (6 bases). Germline assignment: CDR1 SNHLY and CDR2 FYNNEI. V was shortened by 11 bases and J by 6 bases, with 16 bases between the two germline ends. The CDR3 extends over 13 amino acids.

The chain carries TRBV27 and TRBJ1-5; tentatively, D is TRBD1 (6 bases). The ends were cut back, 3 bases at V and 1 base at J, with 25 bases in the middle. The CDR3 has 20 residues. In germline, CDR1 is MNHEY, CDR2 SMNVEV (reference sequence). CDR3 in amino acids: CASSFLWDKVFERSNQPQHF. CDR3 DNA sequence: TGTGCCAGCAGTTTCCTGTGGGACAAGGTATTCGAAAGGAGCAATCAGCCCCAGCATTTT.

Remarks on this clone: The same CDR3 arises from other DNA sequences in this sample as well. This sequence joins TRBV7-9 and TRBJ2-7, with D hard to call. The V gene's germline CDR1 is SEHNR and CDR2 FQNEAQ (reference sequence). V lost 5 bases and J lost 5, with 16 bases in between. The CDR3 consists of 14 residues. CDR3: CASSHDSKRHEQYF. The CDR3 DNA sequence: TGTGCCAGCAGCCACGACTCGAAACGCCACGAGCAGTACTTC.

The chain recombines TRBV9 with TRBJ2-4, with no clear D. Germline lookup yields CDR1 SGDLS and CDR2 YYNGEE. Trimming stripped 4 bases from V and 0 bases from J, with 8 bases between. The CDR3 sequence is 14 residues long. CDR3 loop: CASSPKIAKNIQYF. For the CDR3, the DNA is TGTGCCAGCAGCCCTAAGATAGCCAAAAACATTCAGTACTTC.

J is TRBJ1-4 and V is TRBV5-6; D possibly corresponds to TRBD1 (6 bases). CDR1 is SGHDT and CDR2 is YYEEEE in the germline V gene. Trimming took off 4 bases at V and 2 bases at J, with 12 bases between the two ends. The CDR3 runs 15 residues. CDR3 residues: CASSREGETNEKLFF. The CDR3 nucleotides are TGTGCCAGCAGCCGGGAGGGGGAGACTAATGAAAAACTGTTTTTT.

This rearrangement joins TRBV5-5 to TRBJ1-4; D is perhaps TRBD1 (5 bases). The CDR3 is 15 amino acids. Between the trimmed V and J ends, which lost 1 base and 5 bases, there was a span of 12 bases. The V gene's germline CDR1 is SGHKS and CDR2 YYEKEE (reference sequence). The chain's CDR3 is CASSLFGGKNEKLFF. The CDR3 coding sequence is TGTGCCAGCAGCTTGTTTGGGGGGAAGAATGAAAAACTGTTTTTT.

The gene calls are TRBV28 and TRBJ2-5; no reliable D call. The CDR3 length is 14 residues. The V end lost 3 bases, the J end lost 1 base, and 9 bases lay between the germline ends. CDR1 is MDHEN, CDR2 SYDVKM, per germline. CDR3 sequence reads: CASSLQAVQETQYF. As DNA, the CDR3 is TGTGCCAGCAGTTTGCAAGCTGTCCAAGAGACCCAGTACTTC.

The J gene is TRBJ2-5, the V gene TRBV7-9; possibly TRBD2 for D (5 bases). The DNA end is a closer match to TRBJ2-7, so the J assignment may be wrong. CDR1 and CDR2 from the germline V gene are SEHNR and FQNEAQ (reference sequence). There are 15 residues in the CDR3. DNA of the CDR3: TGTGCCAGCAGCCCAGCGGCGTCTAAGCTCTACGAGCAGTACTTC. It encodes CASSPAASKLYEQYF.

The chain is built from TRBV7-9 and TRBJ2-3; D might be TRBD1 (6 bases). The CDR3 is made up of 14 amino acids. From germline, CDR1 is SEHNR and CDR2 FQNEAQ (reference sequence). V lost 5 bases and J 5 bases, leaving 14 bases between the germline ends. The DNA of the CDR3 is TGTGCCAGCAGCACTCCTGAAGGGGGAGATACGCAGTATTTT. This translates into CASSTPEGGDTQYF.

The V and J genes are TRBV9 and TRBJ2-1; 15 positions agree with TRBD2. The germline CDR1 and CDR2 sequences are SGDLS and YYNGEE. The CDR3 length is 16 residues. V dropped 3 bases and J dropped 12; count of bases not matched to a gene: 10. In nucleotides, the CDR3 is TGTGCCAGCAGCGCATCGCCGGGACTAGCGGGAGGAGGGCAGTTCTTC. Its protein product is CASSASPGLAGGGQFF.

This clone was found once. This chain connects TRBV29-1 to TRBJ2-7; 8 bases match TRBD1. CDR1 and CDR2 from the germline V gene are SQVTM and ANQGSEA. V lost 6 bases to trimming and J lost 3 bases; unmatched junction nucleotides: 7. The CDR3 has 13 amino acids. CDR3 residues: CSVTDREYYEQYF. The CDR3, as DNA: TGCAGCGTCACGGACAGGGAATACTACGAGCAGTACTTC.

The chain combines TRBV10-3 with TRBJ2-3; TRBD2 aligns across 11 bases. Germline assignment: CDR1 ENHRY and CDR2 SYGVKD. V was clipped by 4 bases and J by 2 bases; unmatched bases: 2. The CDR3 loop spans 15 amino acids. The CDR3, as DNA: TGTGCCATCAGTGCACTAGCGGGGGACACAGATACGCAGTATTTT. Translated, it gives CAISALAGDTDTQYF.

CDR3 amino acids: CASSSQTHEQYF. The CDR3, as DNA: TGTGCCAGCTCAAGTCAAACTCACGAGCAGTACTTC. This rearrangement joins TRBV11-3 to TRBJ2-7; unclear D gene. Germline CDR1 SGHNT, CDR2 YENEEA. The V gene lost 8 bases and the J gene lost 5 bases, with 13 bases spanning the gap. The CDR3 consists of 12 residues. Supplemented by reference TRBV11-3 and TRBJ2-7, the full variable domain reads EAGVVQSPRYKIIEKKQPVAFWCNPISGHNTLYWYLQNLGQGPELLIRYENEEAVDDSQLPKDRFSAERLKGVDSTLKIQPAELGDSAVYLCASSSQTHEQYFGPGTRLTVT.

The rearrangement links TRBV7-2 to TRBJ2-1; tentative D call: TRBD1 (6 bases). This CDR3 has 13 residues. Looked up from germline, CDR1 is SGHTA and CDR2 is FQGNSA. Trimming took 1 base from V and 10 from J, leaving 11 bases between them. The CDR3 DNA sequence: TGTGCCAGCAGCTTAGAAGGGGGTGAGGAGCAGTTCTTC. This encodes CASSLEGGEEQFF.

The chain couples TRBV9 to TRBJ2-5, with D possibly TRBD2 on 5 matching bases. This CDR3 has 14 amino acids. Trimming took 3 bases from V and 1 from J, leaving 10 bases between them. CDR1 is SGDLS, CDR2 YYNGEE, per germline. CDR3 sequence: CASSASGFQETQYF. CDR3 bases: TGTGCCAGCAGCGCGTCGGGGTTCCAAGAGACCCAGTACTTC.

This sequence joins TRBV4-3 and TRBJ1-1; 8 nucleotides match TRBD1. J was trimmed by 6 bases and V by 5 bases; bases with no gene match: 8. The germline V gene has CDR1 LGHNA and CDR2 YSLEER. This CDR3 comprises 14 residues. Written as DNA, the CDR3 is TGCGCCAGCAGCTCCGGACAGGGTGATTCTGAAGCTTTCTTT. It translates to CASSSGQGDSEAFF.